A single T cell receptor (beta chain) is shown here with its context. Its antigen is as yet unknown. The entry originates in a study of T cells in localized non-small cell lung cancer. Study-wide points: Uninvolved adjacent lung, not tumor, had the highest T cell clonality.

Germline CDR1 is SGHDT and CDR2 is YYEEEE. This CDR3 region has 19 residues. V shed 7 bases and J 6 bases; nucleotides not matched to a gene: 25. Method: immunoSEQ multiplex PCR; TCRdb's copy keeps in-frame clones and lacks some. In the table there are about 53,000 clones, approximately 88% of which are singletons. This chain connects TRBV5-6 to TRBJ2-3; 8 positions agree with TRBD1. This TCR came from a man aged 35 to 69 with stage III lung adenocarcinoma. The source material was peripheral blood mononuclear cells, sampled before any cancer treatment. The CDR3 sequence is CASSKEDRVYAGRIDTQYF. CDR3 DNA sequence: TGTGCCAGCTCAAAAGAGGACAGGGTTTACGCAGGAAGGATCGATACGCAGTATTTT.